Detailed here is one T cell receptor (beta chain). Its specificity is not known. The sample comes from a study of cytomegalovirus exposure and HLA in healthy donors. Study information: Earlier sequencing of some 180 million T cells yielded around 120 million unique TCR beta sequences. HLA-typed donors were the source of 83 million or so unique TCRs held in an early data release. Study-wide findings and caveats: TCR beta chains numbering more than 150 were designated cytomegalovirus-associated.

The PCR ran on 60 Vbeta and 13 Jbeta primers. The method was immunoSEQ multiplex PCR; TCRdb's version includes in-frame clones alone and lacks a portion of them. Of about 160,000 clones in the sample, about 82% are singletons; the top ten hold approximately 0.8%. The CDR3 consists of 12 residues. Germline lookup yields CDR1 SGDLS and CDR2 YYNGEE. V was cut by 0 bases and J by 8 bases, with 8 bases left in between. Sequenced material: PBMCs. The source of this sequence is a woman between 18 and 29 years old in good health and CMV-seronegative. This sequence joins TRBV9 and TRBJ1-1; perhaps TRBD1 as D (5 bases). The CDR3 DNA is TGTGCCAGCAGCGTAGTTGGGGGGGAAGCTTTCTTT. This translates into CASSVVGGEAFF.